What follows is one T cell receptor (beta chain) and its context. Its specificity is not known. Produced via immunoSEQ multiplex PCR; TCRdb's table is partial and in-frame only. The sample carries about 45,000 clones, roughly two thirds recorded once. This record comes from a study of vaccination effects on CD4 cells after COVID-19. After expansion with viral peptide pools in the ViraFEST assay, antigen-specific CD4+ T cells were sequenced. Upon completion of around 9 days in culture, CD4+ T cells were isolated. A PCR test confirmed that the person had SARS-CoV-2 infection between March and December 2020. Sequenced here: CD4+ T cells from PBMCs cultured with a peptide pool, sampled before COVID-19 vaccination. The TCR sequence derives from a human donor who had a prior SARS-CoV-2 infection.

CDR3 nucleotide sequence: TGTGCCAGCAGCGTAATAGCAGGCTTAGGCGGAGAGCAGTTCTTC. Residues: CASSVIAGLGGEQFF. The gene calls are TRBV7-9 and TRBJ2-1; no reliable D call. The CDR3 has 15 amino acids. Germline V gene lookup returns CDR1 SEHNR and CDR2 FQNEAQ (reference sequence). V dropped 5 bases and J dropped 10 bases, with 21 bases sitting between them.